This TCR beta chain appears in the sequencing data of a study of blood T cell repertoires in COVID-19. With 4 bases removed from V and 5 bases from J, the gap between germline ends came to 11 bases. CDR3 size: 14 residues. CDR1 and CDR2 from the germline V gene are SGHTA and FQGNSA. Measured with immunoSEQ multiplex PCR; TCRdb has only the in-frame clones, and not every one. The table has about 300,000 clones, 70% to 90% seen once; the top ten hold approximately 6%. Sequenced material: PBMCs or T cells enriched from blood (not recorded which). This chain connects TRBV7-2 to TRBJ1-4; D gene uncertain. The receptor was derived from a woman in her twenties or thirties who had recovered from COVID-19. The CDR3 DNA follows: TGTGCCAGCAGCTACGGACTGCAGAATGAAAAACTGTTTTTT. Amino acids: CASSYGLQNEKLFF.